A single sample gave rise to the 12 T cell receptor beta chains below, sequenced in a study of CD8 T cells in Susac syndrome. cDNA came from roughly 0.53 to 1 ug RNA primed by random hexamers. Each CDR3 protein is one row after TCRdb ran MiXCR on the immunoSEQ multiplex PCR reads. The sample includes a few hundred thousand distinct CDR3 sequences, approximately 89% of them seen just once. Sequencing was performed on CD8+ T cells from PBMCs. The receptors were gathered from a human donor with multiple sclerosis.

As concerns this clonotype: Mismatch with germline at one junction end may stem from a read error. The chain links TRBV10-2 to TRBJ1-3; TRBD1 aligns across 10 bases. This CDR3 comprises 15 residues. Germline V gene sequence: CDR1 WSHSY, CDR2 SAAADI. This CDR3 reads CASTDRQGAGNTIYF. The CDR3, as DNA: TGCGCCAGCACTGACAGACAGGGGGCTGGAAACACCATATATTTC.

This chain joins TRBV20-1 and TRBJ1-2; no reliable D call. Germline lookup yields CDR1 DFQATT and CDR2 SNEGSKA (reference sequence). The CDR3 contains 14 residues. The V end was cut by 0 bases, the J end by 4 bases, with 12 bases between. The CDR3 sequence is CSARDMEKTYGYTF. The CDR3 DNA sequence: TGCAGTGCTAGAGATATGGAGAAGACCTATGGCTACACCTTC.

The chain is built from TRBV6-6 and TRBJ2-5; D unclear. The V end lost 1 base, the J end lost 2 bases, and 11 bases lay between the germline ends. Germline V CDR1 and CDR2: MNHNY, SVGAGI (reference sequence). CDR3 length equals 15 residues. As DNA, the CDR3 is TGTGCCAGCAGTTACTTCGGGCGGCCGCAAGAGACCCAGTACTTC. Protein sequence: CASSYFGRPQETQYF.

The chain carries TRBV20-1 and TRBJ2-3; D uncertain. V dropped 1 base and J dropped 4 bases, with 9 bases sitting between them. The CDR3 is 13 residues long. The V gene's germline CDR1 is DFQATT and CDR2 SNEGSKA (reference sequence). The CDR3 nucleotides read TGCAGTGCTAGAGGAGGATGGGCAGATACGCAGTATTTT. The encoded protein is CSARGGWADTQYF.

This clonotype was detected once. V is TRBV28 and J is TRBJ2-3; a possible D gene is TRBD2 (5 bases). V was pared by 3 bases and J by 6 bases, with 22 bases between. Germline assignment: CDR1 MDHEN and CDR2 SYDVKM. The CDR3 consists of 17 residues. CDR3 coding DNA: TGTGCCAGCAGTTTTAGTCGTGGAGCGGATTATTTGGATACGCAGTATTTT. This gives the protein CASSFSRGADYLDTQYF.

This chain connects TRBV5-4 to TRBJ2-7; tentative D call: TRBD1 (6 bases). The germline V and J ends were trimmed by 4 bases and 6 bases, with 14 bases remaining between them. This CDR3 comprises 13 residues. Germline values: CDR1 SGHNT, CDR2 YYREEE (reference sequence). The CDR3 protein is CASSGTRASEQYF. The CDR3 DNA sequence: TGTGCCAGCAGCGGGACAAGGGCAAGCGAGCAGTACTTC.

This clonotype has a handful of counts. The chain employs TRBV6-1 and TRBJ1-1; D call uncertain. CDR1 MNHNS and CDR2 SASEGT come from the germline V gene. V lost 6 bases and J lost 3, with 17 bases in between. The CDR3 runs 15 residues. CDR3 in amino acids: CASSRPRIKDTEAFF. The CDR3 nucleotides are TGTGCCAGCAGCCGACCCCGGATTAAGGACACTGAAGCTTTCTTT.

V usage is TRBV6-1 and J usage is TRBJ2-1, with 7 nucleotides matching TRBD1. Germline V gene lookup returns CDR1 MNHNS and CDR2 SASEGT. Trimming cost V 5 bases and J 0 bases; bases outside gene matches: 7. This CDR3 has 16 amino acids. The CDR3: CASSPSTGASYNEQFF. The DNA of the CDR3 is TGTGCCAGCAGTCCTTCAACAGGGGCCTCCTACAATGAGCAGTTCTTC.

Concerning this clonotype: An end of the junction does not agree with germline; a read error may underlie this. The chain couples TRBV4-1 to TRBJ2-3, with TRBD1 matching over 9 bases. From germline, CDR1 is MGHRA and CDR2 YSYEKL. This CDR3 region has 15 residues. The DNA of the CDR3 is TGCGCCAGCAGCCCCGGGACAGGGAGCACAGATACGCTGTATTTT. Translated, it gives CASSPGTGSTDTLYF.

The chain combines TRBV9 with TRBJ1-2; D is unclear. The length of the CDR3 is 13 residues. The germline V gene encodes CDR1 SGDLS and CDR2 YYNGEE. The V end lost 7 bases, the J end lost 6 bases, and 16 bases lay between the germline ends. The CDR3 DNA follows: TGTGCCAGCGGCAATAGTATGGCTCATGGCTACACCTTC. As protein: CASGNSMAHGYTF.

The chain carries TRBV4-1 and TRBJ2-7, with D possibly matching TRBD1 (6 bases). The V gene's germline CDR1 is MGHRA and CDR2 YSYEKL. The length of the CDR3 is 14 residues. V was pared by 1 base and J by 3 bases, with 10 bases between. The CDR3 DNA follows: TGCGCCAGCAGCCAAGGAGGACAGCTCTACGAGCAGTACTTC. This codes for CASSQGGQLYEQYF.

In nucleotides, the CDR3 is TGCGCCAGCAGCCAAGACCGTACCGAGCAGTACTTC. Translation: CASSQDRTEQYF. The chain couples TRBV4-1 to TRBJ2-7; unclear D gene. The CDR3 runs to 12 residues. The germline V gene has CDR1 MGHRA and CDR2 YSYEKL. V dropped 0 bases and J dropped 6 bases, with 6 bases sitting between them.